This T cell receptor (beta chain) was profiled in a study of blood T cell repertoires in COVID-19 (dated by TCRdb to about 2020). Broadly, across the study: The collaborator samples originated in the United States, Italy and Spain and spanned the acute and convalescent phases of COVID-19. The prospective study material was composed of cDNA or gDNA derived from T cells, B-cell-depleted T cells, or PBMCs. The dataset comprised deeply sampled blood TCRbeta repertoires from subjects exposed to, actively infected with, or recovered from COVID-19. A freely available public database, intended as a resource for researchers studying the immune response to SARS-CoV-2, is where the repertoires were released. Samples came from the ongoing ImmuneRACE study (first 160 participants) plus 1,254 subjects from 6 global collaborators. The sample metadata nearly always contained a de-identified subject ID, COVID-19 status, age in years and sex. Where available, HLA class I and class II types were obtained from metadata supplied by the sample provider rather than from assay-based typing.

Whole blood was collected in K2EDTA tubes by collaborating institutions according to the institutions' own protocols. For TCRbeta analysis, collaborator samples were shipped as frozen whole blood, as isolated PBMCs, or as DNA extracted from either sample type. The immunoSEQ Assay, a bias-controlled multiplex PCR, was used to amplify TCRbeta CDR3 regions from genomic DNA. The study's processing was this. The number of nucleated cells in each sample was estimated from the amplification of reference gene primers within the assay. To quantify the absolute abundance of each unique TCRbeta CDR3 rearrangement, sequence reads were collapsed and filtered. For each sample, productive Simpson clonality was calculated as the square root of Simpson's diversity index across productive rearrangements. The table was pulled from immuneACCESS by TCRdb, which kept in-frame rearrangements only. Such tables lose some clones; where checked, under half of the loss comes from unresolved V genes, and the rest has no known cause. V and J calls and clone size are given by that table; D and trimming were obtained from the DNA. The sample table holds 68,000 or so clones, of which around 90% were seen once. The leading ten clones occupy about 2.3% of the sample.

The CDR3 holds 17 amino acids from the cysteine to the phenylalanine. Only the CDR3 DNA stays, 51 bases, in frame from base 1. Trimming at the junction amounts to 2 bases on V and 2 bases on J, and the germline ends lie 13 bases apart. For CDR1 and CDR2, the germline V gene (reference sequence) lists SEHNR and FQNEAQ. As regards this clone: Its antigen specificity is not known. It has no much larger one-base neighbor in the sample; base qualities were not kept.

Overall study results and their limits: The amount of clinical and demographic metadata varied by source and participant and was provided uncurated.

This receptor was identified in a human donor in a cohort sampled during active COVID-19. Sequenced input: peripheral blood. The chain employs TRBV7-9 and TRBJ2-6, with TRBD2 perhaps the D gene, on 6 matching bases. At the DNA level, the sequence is TGTGCCAGCAGCTTATTGGTGGGGGGAACTGGGGCCAACGTCCTGACTTTC. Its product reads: CASSLLVGGTGANVLTF.